This TCR beta chain was retrieved from a study of cytomegalovirus exposure and HLA in healthy donors. Researchers ran the PCR with 60 Vbeta and 13 Jbeta primers. Measured with immunoSEQ multiplex PCR; TCRdb has only the in-frame clones, and not every one. This sample has around 110,000 clones, with about four fifths found just once. The table lists this clone with a count of one. The TCR originated in a man aged 30 to 39 in good health and CMV-seropositive. The sequenced sample was PBMCs.

In nucleotides, the CDR3 is TGTGCCAGCGGTGAGGGAGGGGTCCATAATTCACCCCTCCACTTT. This encodes CASGEGGVHNSPLHF. This chain joins TRBV27 and TRBJ1-6; perhaps TRBD1 as D (5 bases). V shed 8 bases and J shed 5 bases, with 16 bases lying between them. CDR1 is MNHEY, CDR2 SMNVEV, per germline (reference sequence). This CDR3 comprises 15 residues.